The following is a T cell receptor beta chain sequence with its context. Produced via immunoSEQ multiplex PCR; TCRdb's table is partial and in-frame only. The sample has almost 200,000 clones; 70% to 90% are singletons. This sample is part of a study of blood T cell repertoires in COVID-19. The overall study: The United States, Italy and Spain provided the acute and convalescent COVID-19 samples.

CDR1 and CDR2 from the germline V gene are MDHEN and SYDVKM. The CDR3 has 14 amino acids. Trimming took 6 bases from V and 0 from J; bases not matched to a gene: 5. This clonotype was obtained from a woman in her seventies with acute or convalescent COVID-19. Sequencing was carried out using peripheral blood. V gene TRBV28 combines with J gene TRBJ2-7; 7 bases are shared with TRBD2. The CDR3 region is CASRVAGRSYEQYF. CDR3 DNA: TGTGCCAGCAGAGTAGCGGGTCGCTCCTACGAGCAGTACTTC.